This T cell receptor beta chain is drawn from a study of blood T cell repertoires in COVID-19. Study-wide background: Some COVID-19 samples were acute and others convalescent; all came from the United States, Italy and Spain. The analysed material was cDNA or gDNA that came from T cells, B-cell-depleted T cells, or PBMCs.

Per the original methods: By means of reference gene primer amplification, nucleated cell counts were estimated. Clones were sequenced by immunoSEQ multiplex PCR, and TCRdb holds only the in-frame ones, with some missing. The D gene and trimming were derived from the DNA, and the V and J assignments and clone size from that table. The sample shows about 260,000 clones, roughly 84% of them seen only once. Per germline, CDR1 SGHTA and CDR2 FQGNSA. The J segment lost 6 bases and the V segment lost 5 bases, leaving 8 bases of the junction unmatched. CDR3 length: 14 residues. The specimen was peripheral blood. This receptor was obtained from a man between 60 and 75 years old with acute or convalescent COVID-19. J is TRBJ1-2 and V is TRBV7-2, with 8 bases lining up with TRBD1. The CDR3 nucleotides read TGTGCCAGCAGCCCCGGCAGGGGGCAGGATGGCTACACCTTC. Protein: CASSPGRGQDGYTF.